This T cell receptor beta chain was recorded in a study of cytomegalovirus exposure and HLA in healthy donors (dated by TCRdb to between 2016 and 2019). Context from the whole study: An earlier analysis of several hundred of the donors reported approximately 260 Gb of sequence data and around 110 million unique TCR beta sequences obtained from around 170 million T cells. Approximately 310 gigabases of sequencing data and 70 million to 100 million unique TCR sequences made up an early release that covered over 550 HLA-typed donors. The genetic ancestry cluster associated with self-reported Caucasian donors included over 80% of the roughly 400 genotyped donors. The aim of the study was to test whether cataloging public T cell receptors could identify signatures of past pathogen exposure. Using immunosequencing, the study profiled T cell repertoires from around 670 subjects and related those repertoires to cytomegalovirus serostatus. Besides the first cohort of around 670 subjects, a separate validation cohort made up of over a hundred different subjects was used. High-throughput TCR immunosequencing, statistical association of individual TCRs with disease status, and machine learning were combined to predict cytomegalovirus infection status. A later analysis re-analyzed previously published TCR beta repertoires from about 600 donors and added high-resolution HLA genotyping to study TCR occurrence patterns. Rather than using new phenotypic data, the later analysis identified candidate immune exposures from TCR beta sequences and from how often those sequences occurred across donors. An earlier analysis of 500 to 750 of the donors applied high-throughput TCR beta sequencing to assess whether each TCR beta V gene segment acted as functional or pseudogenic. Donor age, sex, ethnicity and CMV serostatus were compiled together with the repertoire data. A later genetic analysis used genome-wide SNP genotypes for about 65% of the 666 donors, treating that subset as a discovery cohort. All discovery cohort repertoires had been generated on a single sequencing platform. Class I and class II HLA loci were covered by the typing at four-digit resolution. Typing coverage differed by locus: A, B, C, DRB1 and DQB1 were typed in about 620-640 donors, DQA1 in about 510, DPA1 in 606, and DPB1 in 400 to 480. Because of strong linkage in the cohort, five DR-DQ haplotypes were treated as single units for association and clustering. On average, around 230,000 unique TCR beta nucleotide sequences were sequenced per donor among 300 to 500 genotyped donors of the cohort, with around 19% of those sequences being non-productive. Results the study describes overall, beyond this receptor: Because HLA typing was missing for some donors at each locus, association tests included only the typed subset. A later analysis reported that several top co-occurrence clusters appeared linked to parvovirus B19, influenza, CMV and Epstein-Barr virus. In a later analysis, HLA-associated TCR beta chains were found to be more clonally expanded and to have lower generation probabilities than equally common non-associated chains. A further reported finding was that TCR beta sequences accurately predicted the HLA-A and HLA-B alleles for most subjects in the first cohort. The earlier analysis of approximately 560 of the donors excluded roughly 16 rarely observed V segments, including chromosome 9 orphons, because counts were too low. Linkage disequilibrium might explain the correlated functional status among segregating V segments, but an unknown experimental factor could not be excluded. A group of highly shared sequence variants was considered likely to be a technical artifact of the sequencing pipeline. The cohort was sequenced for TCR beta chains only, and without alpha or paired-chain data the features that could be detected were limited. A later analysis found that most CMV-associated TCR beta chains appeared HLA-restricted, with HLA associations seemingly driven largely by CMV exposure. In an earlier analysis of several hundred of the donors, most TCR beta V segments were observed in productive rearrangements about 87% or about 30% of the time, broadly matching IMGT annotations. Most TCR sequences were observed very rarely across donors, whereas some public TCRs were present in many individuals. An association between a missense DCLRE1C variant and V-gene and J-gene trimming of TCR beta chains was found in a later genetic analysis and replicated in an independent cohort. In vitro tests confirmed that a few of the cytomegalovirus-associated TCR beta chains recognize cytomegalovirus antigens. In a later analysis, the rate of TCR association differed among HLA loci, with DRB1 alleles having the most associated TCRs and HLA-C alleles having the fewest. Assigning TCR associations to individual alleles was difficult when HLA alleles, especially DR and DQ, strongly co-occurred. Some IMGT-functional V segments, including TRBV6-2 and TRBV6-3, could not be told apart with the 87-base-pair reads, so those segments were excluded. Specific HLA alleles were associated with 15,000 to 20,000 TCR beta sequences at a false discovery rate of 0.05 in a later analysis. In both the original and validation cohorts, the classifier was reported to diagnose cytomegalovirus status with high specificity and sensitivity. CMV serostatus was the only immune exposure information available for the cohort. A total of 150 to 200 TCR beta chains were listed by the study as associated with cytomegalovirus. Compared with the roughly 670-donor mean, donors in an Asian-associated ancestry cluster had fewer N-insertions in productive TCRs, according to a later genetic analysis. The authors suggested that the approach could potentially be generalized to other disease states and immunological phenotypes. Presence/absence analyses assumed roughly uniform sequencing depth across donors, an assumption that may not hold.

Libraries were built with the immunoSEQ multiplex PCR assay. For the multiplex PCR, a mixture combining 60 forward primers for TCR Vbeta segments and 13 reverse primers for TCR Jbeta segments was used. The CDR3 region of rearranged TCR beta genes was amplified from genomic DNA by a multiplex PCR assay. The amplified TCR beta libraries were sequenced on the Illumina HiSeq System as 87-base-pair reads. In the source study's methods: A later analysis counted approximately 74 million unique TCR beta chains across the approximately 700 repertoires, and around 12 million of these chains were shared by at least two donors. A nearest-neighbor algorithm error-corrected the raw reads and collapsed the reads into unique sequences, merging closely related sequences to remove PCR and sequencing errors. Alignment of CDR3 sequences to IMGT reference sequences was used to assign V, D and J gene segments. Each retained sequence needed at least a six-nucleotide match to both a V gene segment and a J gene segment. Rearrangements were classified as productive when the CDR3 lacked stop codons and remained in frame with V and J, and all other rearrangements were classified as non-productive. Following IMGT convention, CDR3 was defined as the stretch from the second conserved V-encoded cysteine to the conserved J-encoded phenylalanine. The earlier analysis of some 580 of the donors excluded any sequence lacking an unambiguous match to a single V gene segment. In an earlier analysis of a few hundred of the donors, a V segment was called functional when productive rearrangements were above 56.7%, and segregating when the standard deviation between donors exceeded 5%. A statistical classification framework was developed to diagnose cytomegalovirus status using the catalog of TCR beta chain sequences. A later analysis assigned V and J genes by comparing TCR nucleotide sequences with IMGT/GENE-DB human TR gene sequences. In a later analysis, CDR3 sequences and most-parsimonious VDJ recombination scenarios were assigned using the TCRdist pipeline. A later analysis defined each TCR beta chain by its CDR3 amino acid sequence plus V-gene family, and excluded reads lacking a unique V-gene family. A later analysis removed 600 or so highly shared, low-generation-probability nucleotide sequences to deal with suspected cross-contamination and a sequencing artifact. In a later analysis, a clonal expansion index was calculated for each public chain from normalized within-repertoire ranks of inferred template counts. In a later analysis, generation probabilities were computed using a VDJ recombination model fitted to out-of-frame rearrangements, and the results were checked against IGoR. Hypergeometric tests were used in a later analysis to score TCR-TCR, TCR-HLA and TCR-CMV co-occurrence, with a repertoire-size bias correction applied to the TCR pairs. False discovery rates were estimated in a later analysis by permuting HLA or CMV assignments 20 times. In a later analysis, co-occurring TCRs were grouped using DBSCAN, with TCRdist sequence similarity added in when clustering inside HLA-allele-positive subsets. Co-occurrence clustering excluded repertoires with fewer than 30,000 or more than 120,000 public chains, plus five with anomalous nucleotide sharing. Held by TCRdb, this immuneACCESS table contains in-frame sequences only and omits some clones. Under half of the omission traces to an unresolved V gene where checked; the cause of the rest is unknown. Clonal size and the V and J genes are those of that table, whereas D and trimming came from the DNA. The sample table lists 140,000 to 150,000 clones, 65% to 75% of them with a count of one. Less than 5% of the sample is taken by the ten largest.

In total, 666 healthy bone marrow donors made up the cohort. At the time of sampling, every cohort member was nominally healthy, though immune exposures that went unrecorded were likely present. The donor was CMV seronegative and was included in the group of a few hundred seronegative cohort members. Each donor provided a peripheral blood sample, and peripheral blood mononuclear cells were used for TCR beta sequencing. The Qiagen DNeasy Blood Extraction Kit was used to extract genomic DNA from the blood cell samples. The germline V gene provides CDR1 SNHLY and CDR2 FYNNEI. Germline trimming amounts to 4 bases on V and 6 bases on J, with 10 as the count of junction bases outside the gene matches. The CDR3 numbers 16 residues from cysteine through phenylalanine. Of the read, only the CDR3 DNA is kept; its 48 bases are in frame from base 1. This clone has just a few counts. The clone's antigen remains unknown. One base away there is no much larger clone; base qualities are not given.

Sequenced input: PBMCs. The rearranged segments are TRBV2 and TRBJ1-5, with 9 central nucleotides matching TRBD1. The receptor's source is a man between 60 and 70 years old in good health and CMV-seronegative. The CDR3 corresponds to CASSVMGQGNGQPQHF. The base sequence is TGTGCCAGCAGTGTGATGGGACAGGGAAACGGTCAGCCCCAGCATTTT. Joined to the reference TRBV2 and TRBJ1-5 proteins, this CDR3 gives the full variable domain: EPEVTQTPSHQVTQMGQEVILRCVPISNHLYFYWYRQILGQKVEFLVSFYNNEISEKSEIFDDQFSVERPDGSNFTLKIRSTKLEDSAMYFCASSVMGQGNGQPQHFGDGTRLSIL.